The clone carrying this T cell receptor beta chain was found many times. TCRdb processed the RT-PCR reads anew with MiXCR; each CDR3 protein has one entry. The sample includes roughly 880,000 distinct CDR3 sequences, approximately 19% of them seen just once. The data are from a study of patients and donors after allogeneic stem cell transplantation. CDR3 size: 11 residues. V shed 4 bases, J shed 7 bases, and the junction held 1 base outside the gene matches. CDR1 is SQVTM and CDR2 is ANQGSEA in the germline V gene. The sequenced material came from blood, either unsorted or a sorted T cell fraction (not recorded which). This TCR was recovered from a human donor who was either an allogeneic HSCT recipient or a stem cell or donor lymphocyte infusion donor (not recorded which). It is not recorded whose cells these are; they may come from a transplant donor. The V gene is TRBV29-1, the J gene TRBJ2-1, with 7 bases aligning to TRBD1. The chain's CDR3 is CSVGQGNEQFF. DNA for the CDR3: TGCAGCGTTGGACAGGGAAATGAGCAGTTCTTC.